This TCR beta chain was sequenced for a study of blood T cell repertoires in COVID-19. At the level of the study: Spain, Italy and the United States supplied samples that represented acute and convalescent COVID-19.

Generated by immunoSEQ multiplex PCR, the TCRdb table keeps only in-frame clones and is missing some. The table includes some 270,000 clones, 80% to 90% detected once. The germline gives CDR1 LNHNV, CDR2 YYDKDF (reference sequence). V lost 1 base to trimming and J lost 2 bases, with 15 bases between them. This CDR3 has 16 amino acids. This clone has just one count. Sequencing input: peripheral blood. This sequence joins TRBV15 and TRBJ2-7, with D perhaps TRBD2 (6 bases). This clonotype was obtained from a man between 25 and 39 years old with acute or convalescent COVID-19. Here the CDR3 DNA reads TGTGCCACCAGCAGAGTGGCGGGGTGGGGGGCCTACGAGCAGTACTTC. This sequence encodes CATSRVAGWGAYEQYF.